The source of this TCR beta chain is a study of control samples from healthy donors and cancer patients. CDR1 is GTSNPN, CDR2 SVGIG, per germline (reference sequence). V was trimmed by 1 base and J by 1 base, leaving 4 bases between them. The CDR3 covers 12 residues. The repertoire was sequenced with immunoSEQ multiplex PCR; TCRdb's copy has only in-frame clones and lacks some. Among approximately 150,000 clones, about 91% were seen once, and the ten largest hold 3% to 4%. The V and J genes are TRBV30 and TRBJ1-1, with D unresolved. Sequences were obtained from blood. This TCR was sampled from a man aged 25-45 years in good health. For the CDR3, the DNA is TGTGCCTGGAGTGGGCAGAACACTGAAGCTTTCTTT. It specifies CAWSGQNTEAFF.